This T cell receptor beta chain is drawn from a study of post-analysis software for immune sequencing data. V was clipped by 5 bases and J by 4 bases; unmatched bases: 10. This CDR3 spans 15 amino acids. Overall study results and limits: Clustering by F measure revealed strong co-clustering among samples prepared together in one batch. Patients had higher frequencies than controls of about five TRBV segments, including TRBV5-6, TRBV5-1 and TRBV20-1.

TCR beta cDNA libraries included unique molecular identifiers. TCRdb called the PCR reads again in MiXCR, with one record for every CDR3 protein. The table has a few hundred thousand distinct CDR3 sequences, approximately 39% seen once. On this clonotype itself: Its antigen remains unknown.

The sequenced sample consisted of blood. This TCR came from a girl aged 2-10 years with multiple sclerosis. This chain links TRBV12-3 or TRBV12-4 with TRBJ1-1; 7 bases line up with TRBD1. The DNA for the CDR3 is TGTGCCAGCAGTCCCAGGGGGGTAATGGGCACTGAAGCTTTCTTT. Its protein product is CASSPRGVMGTEAFF.